This TCR beta chain was documented in a study of OX40 agonist ivuxolimab in advanced cancers. The germline CDR1 and CDR2 sequences are SGHTA and FQGNSA. V lost 6 bases, J lost 4 bases, and 4 bases lay in between. CDR3 length: 11 residues. Some clones are missing from TCRdb's copy, which holds only in-frame ones; the method was immunoSEQ multiplex PCR. The data contain fewer than 75,000 clones, around 89% of them singletons. This specimen consisted of CD4+ or CD8+ T cells sorted from blood, obtained in a trial of the OX40 agonist ivuxolimab. This sequence originates from an adult with an advanced solid tumor such as melanoma, head and neck, liver or kidney cancer. This rearrangement joins TRBV7-2 to TRBJ2-1; D call uncertain. CDR3 nucleotides: TGTGCCAGCAGAAGATACAATGAGCAGTTCTTC. Its protein product is CASRRYNEQFF.